These T cell receptor beta chains were read from a single sample in a study of PD-L1 blockade in urothelial cancer. Here immunoSEQ multiplex PCR was the method, and the copy in TCRdb shows in-frame clones only, minus some. This table holds tens of thousands of clones, 84% found once. Sequences were derived from PBMCs, sampled around atezolizumab (anti-PD-L1) treatment. The origin of the receptors is a man aged 35 to 55 with urothelial cancer. Each CDR3 is given with its conserved first and last residue. The order of the fields is CDR3 protein, CDR3 DNA, clone size, V gene, D gene, J gene. A D gene is named only where the DNA matches it firmly. Rows give clone size only sometimes, using once, few, many, or a class for an expanded clone.

CDR3 protein: CASSIAGSEQYF; CDR3 DNA: TGTGCCAGCAGCATTGCCGGGTCCGAGCAGTACTTC; clone size: -; V gene: TRBV5-6; D gene: -; J gene: TRBJ2-7
CDR3 protein: CASRPGTGSGNTIYF; CDR3 DNA: TGTGCCAGCAGACCCGGGACAGGATCTGGAAACACCATATATTTT; clone size: -; V gene: TRBV28; D gene: TRBD1; J gene: TRBJ1-3
CDR3 protein: CASSLIQGVRGYTF; CDR3 DNA: TGTGCCAGCAGTTTAATCCAGGGCGTCCGAGGCTACACCTTC; clone size: -; V gene: TRBV28; D gene: -; J gene: TRBJ1-2
CDR3 protein: CASEPGQAGYEQYF; CDR3 DNA: TGTGCCAGCGAACCCGGACAGGCCGGCTACGAGCAGTACTTC; clone size: -; V gene: TRBV6-1; D gene: TRBD1; J gene: TRBJ2-7
CDR3 protein: CASSAGPDTEAFF; CDR3 DNA: TGCGCCAGCAGTGCGGGGCCGGACACTGAAGCTTTCTTT; clone size: -; V gene: TRBV5-1; D gene: -; J gene: TRBJ1-1
CDR3 protein: CARSLMGLGNQPQHF; CDR3 DNA: TGTGCCAGAAGCTTGATGGGACTGGGCAATCAGCCCCAGCATTTT; clone size: -; V gene: TRBV5-3; D gene: -; J gene: TRBJ1-5
CDR3 protein: CASSIRRVEGYTF; CDR3 DNA: TGTGCCAGTAGTATCCGCAGGGTGGAGGGCTACACCTTC; clone size: -; V gene: TRBV19; D gene: -; J gene: TRBJ1-2
CDR3 protein: CASRGWAEGPWGTDTQYF; CDR3 DNA: TGTGCCAGCAGGGGGTGGGCGGAGGGCCCTTGGGGCACAGATACGCAGTATTTT; clone size: -; V gene: TRBV7-2; D gene: -; J gene: TRBJ2-3
CDR3 protein: CASSLVQGTDTQYF; CDR3 DNA: TGTGCCAGCAGTTTAGTTCAGGGCACAGATACGCAGTATTTT; clone size: -; V gene: TRBV28; D gene: -; J gene: TRBJ2-3
CDR3 protein: CASSVRDRGQTDTQYF; CDR3 DNA: TGTGCCAGCAGCGTCCGGGACAGGGGGCAGACAGATACGCAGTATTTT; clone size: once; V gene: TRBV9; D gene: TRBD1; J gene: TRBJ2-3
CDR3 protein: CASSSLAGATGELFF; CDR3 DNA: TGTGCCAGCAGTTCTCTAGCGGGAGCCACCGGGGAGCTGTTTTTT; clone size: -; V gene: TRBV9; D gene: TRBD2; J gene: TRBJ2-2
CDR3 protein: CASYPWASTDTQYF; CDR3 DNA: TGTGCCAGCTACCCCTGGGCAAGTACAGATACGCAGTATTTT; clone size: -; V gene: TRBV27; D gene: -; J gene: TRBJ2-3
CDR3 protein: CASSRDGASWIAKNIQYF; CDR3 DNA: TGTGCCAGCAGCCGGGATGGCGCTAGCTGGATAGCCAAAAACATTCAGTACTTC; clone size: -; V gene: TRBV5-4; D gene: -; J gene: TRBJ2-4
CDR3 protein: CASSLGLAVPYEQYF; CDR3 DNA: TGTGCCAGCAGCTTGGGACTAGCGGTACCCTACGAGCAGTACTTC; clone size: -; V gene: TRBV5-4; D gene: TRBD2; J gene: TRBJ2-7
CDR3 protein: CASRLGASGRNTQYF; CDR3 DNA: TGTGCAAGTCGCTTAGGAGCTAGCGGGAGAAATACGCAGTATTTT; clone size: -; V gene: TRBV12-2; D gene: -; J gene: TRBJ2-3
CDR3 protein: CASSAPGLAGGPQYF; CDR3 DNA: TGTGCCAGCAGCGCGCCGGGACTAGCGGGAGGGCCCCAGTACTTC; clone size: -; V gene: TRBV9; D gene: TRBD2; J gene: TRBJ2-7
CDR3 protein: CASSQGVAYNEQFF; CDR3 DNA: TGTGCCAGCAGCCAGGGTGTCGCCTACAATGAGCAGTTCTTC; clone size: -; V gene: TRBV7-2; D gene: -; J gene: TRBJ2-1
CDR3 protein: CASSMTGREQYF; CDR3 DNA: TGTGCCAGCAGCATGACAGGGCGGGAGCAGTACTTC; clone size: -; V gene: TRBV7-9; D gene: TRBD1; J gene: TRBJ2-7
CDR3 protein: CASTLGGSGMNQPQHF; CDR3 DNA: TGTGCCAGCACTCTCGGGGGGAGTGGGATGAATCAGCCCCAGCATTTT; clone size: -; V gene: TRBV28; D gene: -; J gene: TRBJ1-5
CDR3 protein: CASSQDRAGVGANEQFF; CDR3 DNA: TGTGCCAGCAGCCAAGATCGAGCGGGAGTGGGAGCCAATGAGCAGTTCTTC; clone size: -; V gene: TRBV4-2; D gene: TRBD2; J gene: TRBJ2-1
CDR3 protein: CASRRTGLEGTQYF; CDR3 DNA: TGTGCCAGCAGGAGGACAGGGCTGGAAGGGACCCAGTACTTC; clone size: few; V gene: TRBV5-4; D gene: TRBD1; J gene: TRBJ2-5
CDR3 protein: CASSPGTINTGELFF; CDR3 DNA: TGTGCCAGCAGCCCCGGGACTATTAACACCGGGGAGCTGTTTTTT; clone size: few; V gene: TRBV9; D gene: TRBD2; J gene: TRBJ2-2
CDR3 protein: CATQLDRGPGETQYF; CDR3 DNA: TGTGCCACCCAACTTGACAGGGGGCCTGGAGAGACCCAGTACTTC; clone size: -; V gene: TRBV19; D gene: TRBD1; J gene: TRBJ2-5
CDR3 protein: CASSRAGQTYEQYF; CDR3 DNA: TGTGCCAGCAGTCGGGCAGGACAAACCTACGAGCAGTACTTC; clone size: -; V gene: TRBV28; D gene: -; J gene: TRBJ2-7
CDR3 protein: CASSQSSSGANVLTF; CDR3 DNA: TGCGCCAGCAGCCAATCTAGCTCTGGGGCCAACGTCCTGACTTTC; clone size: -; V gene: TRBV4-1; D gene: -; J gene: TRBJ2-6
CDR3 protein: CASRPNPGSTLFYGYTF; CDR3 DNA: TGTGCCAGCAGACCCAACCCGGGGTCCACCCTCTTCTATGGCTACACCTTC; clone size: -; V gene: TRBV25-1; D gene: -; J gene: TRBJ1-2
CDR3 protein: CASSYDRVGGYTF; CDR3 DNA: TGCGCCAGCAGCTATGACAGGGTGGGGGGCTACACCTTC; clone size: -; V gene: TRBV5-1; D gene: TRBD1; J gene: TRBJ1-2
CDR3 protein: CASSLRRGAEQYF; CDR3 DNA: TGTGCCAGCAGTTTAAGGCGGGGGGCCGAGCAGTACTTC; clone size: -; V gene: TRBV27; D gene: TRBD2; J gene: TRBJ2-7
CDR3 protein: CASSLSSGAGETQYF; CDR3 DNA: TGTGCCAGCAGCTTATCTTCTGGGGCAGGGGAGACCCAGTACTTC; clone size: -; V gene: TRBV7-3; D gene: -; J gene: TRBJ2-5
CDR3 protein: CASRPGSGNQPQHF; CDR3 DNA: TGCGCCAGCAGACCAGGGTCAGGCAATCAGCCCCAGCATTTT; clone size: -; V gene: TRBV5-1; D gene: -; J gene: TRBJ1-5
CDR3 protein: CAISERYPGAGGPDTQYF; CDR3 DNA: TGTGCCATCAGTGAGCGGTACCCGGGAGCGGGAGGGCCGGATACGCAGTATTTT; clone size: -; V gene: TRBV10-3; D gene: TRBD2; J gene: TRBJ2-3
CDR3 protein: CASSPSWAGKGNEQFF; CDR3 DNA: TGTGCCAGCAGTCCGTCTTGGGCGGGAAAGGGTAATGAGCAGTTCTTC; clone size: few; V gene: TRBV27; D gene: -; J gene: TRBJ2-1
CDR3 protein: CASSSGTLPQHF; CDR3 DNA: TGTGCCAGCAGTTCCGGGACACTGCCCCAGCATTTT; clone size: few; V gene: TRBV27; D gene: -; J gene: TRBJ1-5
CDR3 protein: CASSLGTGGTEAFF; CDR3 DNA: TGTGCCAGCTCCCTTGGGACAGGGGGGACTGAAGCTTTCTTT; clone size: -; V gene: TRBV18; D gene: TRBD1; J gene: TRBJ1-1
CDR3 protein: CASSYSTGTGNTIYF; CDR3 DNA: TGTGCCAGCAGTTACTCGACAGGGACTGGAAACACCATATATTTT; clone size: -; V gene: TRBV6-5; D gene: TRBD1; J gene: TRBJ1-3
CDR3 protein: CASSLGAEQYF; CDR3 DNA: TGTGCCAGCAGCTTAGGGGCCGAGCAGTACTTC; clone size: once; V gene: TRBV7-9; D gene: -; J gene: TRBJ2-7
CDR3 protein: CASSLSGVGGYTF; CDR3 DNA: TGTGCCAGCAGCTTGTCCGGGGTCGGAGGCTACACCTTC; clone size: once; V gene: TRBV11-2; D gene: -; J gene: TRBJ1-2
CDR3 protein: CAWSVGGALGEQYF; CDR3 DNA: TGTGCCTGGAGTGTGGGGGGGGCCCTAGGGGAGCAGTACTTC; clone size: few; V gene: TRBV30; D gene: -; J gene: TRBJ2-7
CDR3 protein: CASSLSSGANVLTF; CDR3 DNA: TGTGCCAGCAGCCTTAGCTCTGGGGCCAACGTCCTGACTTTC; clone size: few; V gene: TRBV27; D gene: -; J gene: TRBJ2-6
CDR3 protein: CASSQDRGGGYTF; CDR3 DNA: TGTGCCAGCAGCCAAGATAGGGGGGGCGGCTACACCTTC; clone size: -; V gene: TRBV4-2; D gene: -; J gene: TRBJ1-2
CDR3 protein: CASSWGETYEQYF; CDR3 DNA: TGTGCCAGCAGTTGGGGCGAAACCTACGAGCAGTACTTC; clone size: -; V gene: TRBV11-2; D gene: -; J gene: TRBJ2-7
CDR3 protein: CASSPVGTSNEQFF; CDR3 DNA: TGTGCCAGCAGCCCCGTGGGGACAAGTAATGAGCAGTTCTTC; clone size: -; V gene: TRBV27; D gene: -; J gene: TRBJ2-1
CDR3 protein: CAIRGEAGRTQYF; CDR3 DNA: TGTGCCATCAGGGGAGAAGCGGGACGTACGCAGTATTTT; clone size: -; V gene: TRBV10-3; D gene: TRBD2; J gene: TRBJ2-3
CDR3 protein: CSVSDRAHEQYF; CDR3 DNA: TGCAGCGTTTCGGACAGGGCCCACGAGCAGTACTTC; clone size: -; V gene: TRBV29-1; D gene: TRBD1; J gene: TRBJ2-7
CDR3 protein: CASSEGTYKETQYF; CDR3 DNA: TGTGCCAGCAGTGAAGGGACTTACAAAGAGACCCAGTACTTC; clone size: -; V gene: TRBV2; D gene: -; J gene: TRBJ2-5
CDR3 protein: CASSHRARLWGRGGYTF; CDR3 DNA: TGTGCCAGCAGTCATCGGGCCCGACTTTGGGGGCGTGGAGGCTACACCTTC; clone size: -; V gene: TRBV11-3; D gene: -; J gene: TRBJ1-2
CDR3 protein: CASSPGQGFVKQYF; CDR3 DNA: TGTGCCAGCTCACCAGGACAGGGGTTTGTTAAGCAGTACTTC; clone size: -; V gene: TRBV18; D gene: TRBD1; J gene: TRBJ2-7
CDR3 protein: CASSRGPLDEQFF; CDR3 DNA: TGCGCCAGCAGCCGCGGGCCGCTGGATGAGCAGTTCTTC; clone size: -; V gene: TRBV5-1; D gene: -; J gene: TRBJ2-1